A single sample is the source of the 17 T cell receptor beta chains below, sequenced in a study of CD8+CD57+ T cells in acquired aplastic anemia. Genomic DNA constituted the template upon which TCR beta VDJ and CDR3 profiling was performed. Each CDR3 protein gets one entry after TCRdb re-called the reads with MiXCR. This sample has 50,000 to 70,000 distinct CDR3 sequences; 45% to 70% occur once, and the top ten carry about 2.5%. Sequenced: sorted CD4+, CD8+, or CD8+CD57+ T cells (not recorded which) from PBMCs. The receptor set was obtained from a human donor in good health, serving as a control.

This chain links TRBV7-6 with TRBJ2-7; perhaps TRBD1 as D (6 bases). The germline V and J ends were trimmed by 8 bases and 6 bases, with 14 bases remaining between them. The length of the CDR3 is 12 residues. Germline V lookup: CDR1 SGHVS, CDR2 FNYEAQ. DNA for the CDR3: TGTGCCAGCGGATTACCAGGGGTCGAGCAGTACTTC. It codes for CASGLPGVEQYF.

In its sample, this clonotype was seen many times. This chain links TRBV2 with TRBJ2-1; perhaps TRBD2 as D (6 bases). The CDR3 runs 16 residues. Germline CDR1 SNHLY, CDR2 FYNNEI. V lost 9 bases, J lost 1 base, and 19 bases lay in between. The CDR3 coding sequence is TGTGCCAGGAGAGGAGGGGCAGGGAGGTCCTACAATGAGCAGTTCTTC. It translates to CARRGGAGRSYNEQFF.

This clonotype was observed many times. The genes are TRBV18 and TRBJ2-7; TRBD1 is a possible D gene (6 bases). The V gene lost 1 base and the J gene lost 3 bases, with 7 bases spanning the gap. From germline, CDR1 is KGHSH and CDR2 LQKENI. CDR3 length equals 13 residues. CDR3 DNA: TGTGCCAGCTCACCACAGGGACACTACGAGCAGTACTTC. Its protein is CASSPQGHYEQYF.

This chain's CDR3 is CATSSGVSGGKETQYF. The DNA of the CDR3 is TGTGCCACCAGCAGCGGGGTGTCAGGGGGTAAAGAGACCCAGTACTTC. This rearrangement joins TRBV15 to TRBJ2-5; 7 positions match TRBD1. Germline CDR1 and CDR2: LNHNV and YYDKDF (reference sequence). The V and J ends lost 3 bases and 3 bases, in that order; junction bases with no gene match: 10. This CDR3 has 16 residues. The full variable domain, completed using reference TRBV15 and TRBJ2-5, is DAMVIQNPRYQVTQFGKPVTLSCSQTLNHNVMYWYQQKSSQAPKLLFHYYDKDFNNEADTPDNFQSRRPNTSFCFLDIRSPGLGDTAMYLCATSSGVSGGKETQYFGPGTRLLVL.

The chain recombines TRBV24-1 with TRBJ1-1; 7 bases agree with TRBD1. Germline V gives CDR1 KGHDR, CDR2 SFDVKD. V dropped 5 bases and J dropped 3; count of bases not matched to a gene: 5. This CDR3 comprises 14 residues. CDR3: CATSATTGHTEAFF. The DNA of the CDR3 is TGTGCCACCAGTGCCACGACAGGGCACACTGAAGCTTTCTTT.

The chain has TRBV20-1 and TRBJ2-7; 9 bases agree with TRBD1. The CDR3 totals 14 residues. Germline CDR1 and CDR2: DFQATT and SNEGSKA (reference sequence). Trimming took 3 bases from V and 2 from J; bases not matched to a gene: 5. The CDR3 protein is CSARPGTGPYEQYF. CDR3 bases: TGCAGTGCTAGGCCGGGGACAGGGCCCTACGAGCAGTACTTC.

The rearrangement joins TRBV15 to TRBJ2-5, with 9 bases matching TRBD1. V shed 3 bases, J shed 1 base, and the junction held 6 bases outside the gene matches. Per the germline V gene, CDR1 is LNHNV and CDR2 is YYDKDF (reference sequence). The CDR3 length is 16 residues. The CDR3 spells CATSSLTGGIQETQYF. The CDR3 nucleotides read TGTGCCACCAGCAGCTTGACAGGGGGGATCCAAGAGACCCAGTACTTC.

The CDR3 DNA sequence: TGCGCCAGCAGCTTAAACAGGGGGAGGTCGGAGACCCAGTACTTC. This codes for CASSLNRGRSETQYF. The V call is TRBV5-1, the J call TRBJ2-5; 8 bases align to TRBD1. Per germline, CDR1 SGHRS and CDR2 YFSETQ. CDR3 size: 15 residues. V shed 2 bases and J 5 bases; nucleotides not matched to a gene: 8.

This clonotype was observed at least ten times. J is TRBJ2-3 and V is TRBV30; TRBD2 agrees at 12 bases. Per germline, CDR1 GTSNPN and CDR2 SVGIG (reference sequence). The CDR3 runs to 14 residues. Trimming took 8 bases from V and 5 from J; bases not matched to a gene: 8. CDR3 DNA: TGTGCCGGAACTAGCGGGAGGCCGGGAGATACGCAGTATTTT. As protein: CAGTSGRPGDTQYF.

The chain couples TRBV20-1 to TRBJ1-5, with D unresolved. The germline gives CDR1 DFQATT, CDR2 SNEGSKA (reference sequence). The CDR3 is made up of 14 amino acids. The V and J ends lost 0 bases and 0 bases respectively, with 6 bases between them. CDR3 sequence (DNA): TGCAGTGCTAGAGACACCTATAGCAATCAGCCCCAGCATTTT. It yields the protein CSARDTYSNQPQHF.

By frequency in the sample, this clonotype is medium-sized. The genes are TRBV2 and TRBJ2-7; D remains unclear. From germline, CDR1 is SNHLY and CDR2 FYNNEI. The CDR3 sequence is 12 residues long. Deletions cut 4 bases from V and 5 bases from J, with 9 bases between. DNA of the CDR3: TGTGCCAGCAGTGCCGAATATGACGAGCAGTACTTC. Residues: CASSAEYDEQYF.

The chain links TRBV11-1 to TRBJ1-1; D gene uncertain. Per germline, CDR1 SGHAT and CDR2 FQDESV (reference sequence). Trimming removed 4 bases from V and 0 bases from J, with 21 bases in between. The CDR3 consists of 18 residues. CDR3 residues: CASSSIARSRAMNTEAFF. Here the CDR3 DNA reads TGTGCCAGCAGCTCTATCGCTCGGTCTCGAGCTATGAACACTGAAGCTTTCTTT.

This chain links TRBV10-3 with TRBJ1-2; D remains ambiguous. Germline lookup yields CDR1 ENHRY and CDR2 SYGVKD. V shed 2 bases and J shed 8 bases, with 12 bases lying between them. This CDR3 has 13 residues. CDR3 coding DNA: TGTGCCATCAGTGAGGAGGACCTCGGGGGCTACACCTTC. Translating it yields CAISEEDLGGYTF.

This clonotype has ten or more counts. The V call is TRBV29-1, the J call TRBJ1-3; D is uncertain. Germline lookup yields CDR1 SQVTM and CDR2 ANQGSEA. The CDR3 consists of 12 residues. V gave up 3 bases and J gave up 4 bases, with 7 bases separating them. The CDR3 DNA reads as TGCAGCGTTGAGGGGAACGGAAACACCATATATTTT. This translates into CSVEGNGNTIYF.

The chain combines TRBV2 with TRBJ2-7; tentatively, D is TRBD1 or TRBD2 (5 bases each). The CDR3 is 12 residues long. Trimming stripped 4 bases from V and 5 bases from J, with 9 bases between. Germline V gene data show CDR1 as SNHLY and CDR2 as FYNNEI. The CDR3 loop reads CASSGDVDEQYF. The CDR3 DNA is TGTGCCAGCAGTGGGGACGTCGACGAGCAGTACTTC. The full variable domain, its missing parts supplied by reference TRBV2 and TRBJ2-7, is EPEVTQTPSHQVTQMGQEVILRCVPISNHLYFYWYRQILGQKVEFLVSFYNNEISEKSEIFDDQFSVERPDGSNFTLKIRSTKLEDSAMYFCASSGDVDEQYFGPGTRLTVT.

The chain uses TRBV29-1 and TRBJ2-5; D is uncertain. Trimming took off 4 bases at V and 4 bases at J, with 4 bases between the two ends. This CDR3 is built from 10 residues. Germline V gives CDR1 SQVTM, CDR2 ANQGSEA. The CDR3 region has the DNA TGCAGCGTTGGGGCAGAGACCCAGTACTTC. Protein product: CSVGAETQYF.

This clonotype came up many times. A much larger clone is a single base away; this may be a read error. CDR3 in amino acids: CASSLAGPAMYYEQYF. The CDR3 nucleotides are TGTGCCAGCAGCTTAGCCGGACCAGCTATGTACTACGAGCAGTACTTC. The chain employs TRBV7-2 and TRBJ2-7; the D is unclear. The ends were cut back, 0 bases at V and 3 bases at J, with 15 bases in the middle. The V gene's germline CDR1 is SGHTA and CDR2 FQGNSA. The CDR3 totals 16 residues.